The present TCR beta chain was sequenced within a study of shared clonotypes between healthy human individuals. Study background: Used for every donor were three CD4 naive, three CD4 memory, two CD8 naive and one CD8 memory plate.

Overall study results and limits: Clonotypes that were shared across four donors made up approximately 5% of naive CD4 clonotypes. The sole specimen, blood, was sampled, and tissue repertoires likely differ.

A word on this clone: Antigen specificity is unknown.

Deletions cut 4 bases from V and 1 base from J, with 16 bases between. Germline V gene sequence: CDR1 MGHRA, CDR2 YSYEKL. This CDR3 has 16 residues. Sequencing used immunoSEQ multiplex PCR; TCRdb keeps in-frame clones, though not all of them. The sample lists approximately 1.9 million clones, just under 95% occurring once. Terminally differentiated effector memory CD45RA+ cells were left out of the naive CD8 fraction, which was CD45RO-negative and positively selected for CCR7. All participating donors were Caucasian adults from Nashville, Tennessee. Sequences were obtained from naive CD8+ T cells from PBMCs. The J gene is TRBJ2-5, the V gene TRBV4-1, with D perhaps matching TRBD2 (6 bases). The sequence came from a man younger than 35 in good health. Some clones in this sample may be carry-over from other donors' samples. For the CDR3, the DNA is TGCGCCAGCAGCCTCCGGGGAGGCCTACTCCAAGAGACCCAGTACTTC. Translated: CASSLRGGLLQETQYF.